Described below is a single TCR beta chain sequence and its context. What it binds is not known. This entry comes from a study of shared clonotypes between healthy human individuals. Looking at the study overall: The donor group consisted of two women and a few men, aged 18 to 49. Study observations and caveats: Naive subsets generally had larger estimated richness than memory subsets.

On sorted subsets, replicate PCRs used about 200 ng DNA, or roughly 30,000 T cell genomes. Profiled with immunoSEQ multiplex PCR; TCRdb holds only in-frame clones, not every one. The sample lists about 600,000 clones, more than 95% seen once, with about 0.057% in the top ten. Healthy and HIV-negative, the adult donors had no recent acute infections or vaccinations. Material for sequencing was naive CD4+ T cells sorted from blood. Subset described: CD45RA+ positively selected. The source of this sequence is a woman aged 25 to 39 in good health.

The CDR3 nucleotides read TGTGCCAGCAGGTTTGGTGGGGAGCTGTTTTTT. Its translation: CASRFGGELFF. The chain joins TRBV6-5 to TRBJ2-2, with D unresolved. The V gene lost 6 bases and the J gene lost 8 bases, with 7 bases spanning the gap. This CDR3 has 11 amino acids. Per germline, CDR1 MNHEY and CDR2 SVGAGI.